A selection of T cell receptor beta chains follows, all from one sample in a study of OX40 agonist ivuxolimab in advanced cancers. Measured with immunoSEQ multiplex PCR; TCRdb has only the in-frame clones, and not every one. The top ten clones hold approximately 8% of a sample with 65,000 to 85,000 clones, 90% to 95% of them seen once. The sample consisted of CD4+ or CD8+ T cells sorted from blood, taken in a trial of the OX40 agonist ivuxolimab. The receptors here all came from an adult with an advanced solid tumor such as melanoma, head and neck, liver or kidney cancer. Both conserved end residues are part of each CDR3. Each record gives: J gene, D gene, clone size, V gene, CDR3 protein, CDR3 DNA. The D gene is left open where the match is weak. Size tells how often a clone was seen (once, few, many) or the class of an expanded clone, and some rows leave it out.

TRBJ2-7,NA,NA,TRBV6-5,CASSPTLYEQYF,TGTGCCAGCAGCCCGACACTCTACGAGCAGTACTTC
TRBJ2-5,NA,medium-sized,TRBV5-1,CASSLAPTLETQYF,TGCGCCAGCAGCTTGGCCCCCACATTAGAGACCCAGTACTTC
TRBJ1-1,TRBD1,NA,TRBV11-1,CASSFRGTGTNTEAFF,TGTGCCAGCAGCTTTAGAGGGACAGGGACTAACACTGAAGCTTTCTTT
TRBJ1-1,NA,NA,TRBV10-3,CAIKQTDPNTEAFF,TGTGCCATCAAACAGACTGATCCTAACACTGAAGCTTTCTTT
TRBJ1-5,NA,NA,TRBV21-1,CASSKAVDKGDSGRNSNQPQHF,TGTGCCAGCAGCAAAGCTGTCGATAAAGGGGATTCAGGCCGGAATAGCAATCAGCCCCAGCATTTT
TRBJ2-1,NA,NA,TRBV9,CASSVGGGSYNEQFF,TGTGCCAGCAGCGTAGGAGGGGGGTCTTACAATGAGCAGTTCTTC
TRBJ2-1,TRBD1,NA,TRBV5-4,CASRPGQGALVEQFF,TGTGCCAGCAGGCCGGGGCAGGGGGCTCTTGTTGAGCAGTTCTTC
TRBJ1-5,TRBD1,NA,TRBV9,CASSGGQGDQPQHF,TGTGCCAGCAGCGGGGGACAGGGGGATCAGCCCCAGCATTTT
TRBJ2-7,NA,NA,TRBV13,CASSSPGQPYEQYF,TGTGCCAGCAGCTCACCGGGACAACCCTACGAGCAGTACTTC
TRBJ2-1,NA,NA,TRBV11-2,CASSLAVRSSYNEQFF,TGTGCCAGCAGCTTAGCGGTCAGAAGCTCCTACAATGAGCAGTTCTTC
TRBJ2-3,NA,NA,TRBV13,CASSLVLADTQYF,TGTGCCAGCAGCCTGGTTTTGGCAGATACGCAGTATTTT
TRBJ1-5,TRBD1,NA,TRBV27,CASSLSPGGSQPQHF,TGTGCCAGCAGTTTATCCCCAGGGGGAAGTCAGCCCCAGCATTTT
TRBJ2-1,NA,NA,TRBV2,CASHTGTPSYNEQFF,TGTGCCAGCCATACCGGGACTCCCTCCTACAATGAGCAGTTCTTC
TRBJ2-1,NA,medium-sized,TRBV19,CASSLNEPYNEQFF,TGTGCCAGTAGCCTCAACGAACCCTACAATGAGCAGTTCTTC
TRBJ1-5,NA,NA,TRBV15,CATSRDTAGTGNQPQHF,TGTGCCACCAGCAGAGATACCGCCGGGACCGGCAATCAGCCCCAGCATTTT
TRBJ2-7,NA,NA,TRBV5-5,CASSPVTALLEQYF,TGTGCCAGCAGCCCGGTGACAGCACTACTGGAGCAGTACTTC
TRBJ1-1,NA,NA,TRBV5-8,CASSLGRNTEAFF,TGTGCCAGCAGCTTAGGCAGGAACACTGAAGCTTTCTTT
TRBJ2-7,TRBD1,NA,TRBV9,CASSLRQGSSYEQYF,TGTGCCAGCAGCTTGAGACAGGGGAGCTCCTACGAGCAGTACTTC
TRBJ2-7,NA,NA,TRBV27,CASSLAGSTYEQYF,TGTGCCAGCAGTTTGGCCGGGTCCACCTACGAGCAGTACTTC
TRBJ1-1,NA,NA,TRBV13,CASSLGAGLEAFF,TGTGCCAGCAGCTTAGGGGCAGGCCTCGAAGCTTTCTTT
TRBJ1-2,NA,NA,TRBV6-1,CASMQGNYGYTF,TGTGCCAGCATGCAAGGGAACTATGGCTACACCTTC
TRBJ2-1,NA,NA,TRBV5-6,CASSGDPDNEQFF,TGTGCCAGCAGCGGGGACCCAGACAATGAGCAGTTCTTC
TRBJ1-2,TRBD1,NA,TRBV15,CATSPRAWTGGAYGYTF,TGTGCCACCAGCCCCCGTGCTTGGACAGGGGGCGCGTATGGCTACACCTTC
TRBJ2-7,NA,once,TRBV5-6,CASSLGVSYEQYF,TGTGCCAGCAGCTTGGGGGTTTCCTACGAGCAGTACTTC
TRBJ2-3,NA,NA,TRBV9,CASRGLTDTQYF,TGTGCCAGCAGGGGGCTCACAGATACGCAGTATTTT
TRBJ2-1,NA,NA,TRBV29-1,CSASRDLNEQFF,TGCAGCGCCTCCCGGGACTTAAATGAGCAGTTCTTC
TRBJ2-7,TRBD1,once,TRBV6-1,CASTGDRGISNEQYF,TGTGCCAGCACCGGGGACAGGGGGATAAGCAACGAGCAGTACTTC
TRBJ1-4,TRBD1,NA,TRBV9,CASIPPGQGLTNEKLFF,TGTGCCAGCATTCCCCCCGGACAGGGGCTAACTAATGAAAAACTGTTTTTT
TRBJ1-1,NA,NA,TRBV9,CASTPLAASYTEAFF,TGTGCCAGCACCCCTCTCGCCGCTTCTTACACTGAAGCTTTCTTT
TRBJ2-6,NA,NA,TRBV5-1,CASSLDGQSISGANVLTF,TGCGCCAGCAGCTTGGACGGACAGTCCATCTCTGGGGCCAACGTCCTGACTTTC
TRBJ1-5,TRBD1,NA,TRBV5-8,CASSLGSGGEGQPQHF,TGTGCCAGCAGCTTGGGGTCAGGGGGCGAGGGGCAGCCCCAGCATTTT
TRBJ2-7,TRBD2,NA,TRBV5-1,CASSLAGETYEQYF,TGCGCCAGCAGCTTAGCGGGGGAAACCTACGAGCAGTACTTC
TRBJ2-1,TRBD2,NA,TRBV30,CAWSDWGGNEQFF,TGTGCCTGGAGTGATTGGGGAGGGAATGAGCAGTTCTTC
TRBJ1-2,NA,NA,TRBV6-5,CASSSVKSYGYTF,TGTGCCAGCAGTTCCGTAAAGAGCTATGGCTACACCTTC
TRBJ1-1,NA,NA,TRBV7-8,CASSYGEGEWTEAFF,TGTGCCAGCAGCTACGGGGAAGGGGAGTGGACTGAAGCTTTCTTT
TRBJ2-2,NA,NA,TRBV27,CASMSPGANTGELFF,TGTGCCAGCATGTCACCCGGTGCAAACACCGGGGAGCTGTTTTTT
TRBJ1-6,NA,NA,TRBV7-8,CASSLEPLSPLHF,TGTGCCAGCAGCTTAGAACCCCTTTCACCCCTCCACTTT
TRBJ2-1,NA,NA,TRBV9,CASSPSPGTETYNEQFF,TGTGCCAGCAGCCCCAGCCCCGGGACGGAGACCTACAATGAGCAGTTCTTC
TRBJ1-2,NA,NA,TRBV29-1,CSVEEYGGPNYGYTF,TGCAGCGTTGAAGAGTATGGGGGGCCTAACTATGGCTACACCTTC
TRBJ2-7,NA,NA,TRBV27,CASSFGDRYEQYF,TGTGCCAGCAGTTTCGGGGACCGGTACGAGCAGTACTTC
TRBJ1-2,NA,NA,TRBV29-1,CSVEGTDDFYGYTF,TGCAGCGTTGAAGGGACAGACGATTTCTATGGCTACACCTTC
TRBJ2-7,TRBD2,NA,TRBV2,CASSENGREWAYEQYF,TGTGCCAGCAGTGAAAACGGGAGGGAATGGGCCTACGAGCAGTACTTC
TRBJ1-1,NA,NA,TRBV6-5,CALGAGNTEAFF,TGTGCCCTTGGGGCCGGGAACACTGAAGCTTTCTTT
TRBJ2-7,TRBD1,NA,TRBV4-1,CASSHRTGSDYEQYF,TGCGCCAGCAGCCACCGGACAGGGTCGGACTACGAGCAGTACTTC
TRBJ2-7,NA,NA,TRBV7-8,CAGGTLPSEQYF,TGTGCTGGCGGGACCTTACCCTCCGAGCAGTACTTC